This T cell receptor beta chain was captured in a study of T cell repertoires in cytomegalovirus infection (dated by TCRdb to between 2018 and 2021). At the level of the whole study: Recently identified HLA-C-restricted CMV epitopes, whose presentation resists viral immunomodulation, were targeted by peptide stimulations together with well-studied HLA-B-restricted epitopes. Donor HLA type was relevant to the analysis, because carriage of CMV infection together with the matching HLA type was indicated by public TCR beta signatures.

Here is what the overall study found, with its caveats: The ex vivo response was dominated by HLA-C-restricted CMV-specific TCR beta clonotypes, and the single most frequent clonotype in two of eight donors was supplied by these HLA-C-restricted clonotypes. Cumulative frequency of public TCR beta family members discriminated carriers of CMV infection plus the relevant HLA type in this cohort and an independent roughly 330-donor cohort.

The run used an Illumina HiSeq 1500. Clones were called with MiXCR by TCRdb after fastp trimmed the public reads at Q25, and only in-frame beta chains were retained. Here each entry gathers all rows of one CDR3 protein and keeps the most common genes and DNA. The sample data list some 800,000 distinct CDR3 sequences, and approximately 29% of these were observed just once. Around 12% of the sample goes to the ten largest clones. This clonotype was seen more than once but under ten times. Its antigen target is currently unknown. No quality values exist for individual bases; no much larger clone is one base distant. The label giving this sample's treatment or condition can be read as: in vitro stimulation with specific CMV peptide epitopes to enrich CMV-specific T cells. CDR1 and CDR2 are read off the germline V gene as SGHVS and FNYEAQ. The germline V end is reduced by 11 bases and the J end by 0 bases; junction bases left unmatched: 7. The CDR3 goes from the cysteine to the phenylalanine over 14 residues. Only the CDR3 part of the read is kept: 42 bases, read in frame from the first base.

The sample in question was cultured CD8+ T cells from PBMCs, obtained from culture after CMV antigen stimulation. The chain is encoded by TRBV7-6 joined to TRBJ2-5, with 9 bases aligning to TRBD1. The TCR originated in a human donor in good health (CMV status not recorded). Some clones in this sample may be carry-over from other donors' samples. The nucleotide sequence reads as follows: TGTGCCGCAGGGACAGGGCGATACCAAGAGACCCAGTACTTC. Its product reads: CAAGTGRYQETQYF. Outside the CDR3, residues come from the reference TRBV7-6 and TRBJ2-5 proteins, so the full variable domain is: GAGVSQSPRYKVTKRGQDVALRCDPISGHVSLYWYRQALGQGPEFLTYFNYEAQQDKSGLPNDRFSAERPEGSISTLTIQRTEQRDSAMYRCAAGTGRYQETQYFGPGTRLLVL.